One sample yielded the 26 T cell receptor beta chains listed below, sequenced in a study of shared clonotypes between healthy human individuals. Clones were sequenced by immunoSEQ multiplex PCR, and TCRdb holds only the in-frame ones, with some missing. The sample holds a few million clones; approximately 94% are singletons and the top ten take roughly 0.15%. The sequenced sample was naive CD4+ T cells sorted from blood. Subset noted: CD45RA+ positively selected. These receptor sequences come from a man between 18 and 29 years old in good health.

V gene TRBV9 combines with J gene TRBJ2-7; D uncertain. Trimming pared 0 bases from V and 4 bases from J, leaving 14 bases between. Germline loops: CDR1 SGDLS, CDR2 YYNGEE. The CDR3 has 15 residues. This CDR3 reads CASSVGRALSYEQYF. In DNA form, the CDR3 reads TGTGCCAGCAGCGTAGGTCGGGCCCTCTCTTACGAGCAGTACTTC. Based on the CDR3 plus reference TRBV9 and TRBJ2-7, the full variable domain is DSGVTQTPKHLITATGQRVTLRCSPRSGDLSVYWYQQSLDQGLQFLIQYYNGEERAKGNILERFSAQQFPDLHSELNLSSLELGDSALYFCASSVGRALSYEQYFGPGTRLTVT.

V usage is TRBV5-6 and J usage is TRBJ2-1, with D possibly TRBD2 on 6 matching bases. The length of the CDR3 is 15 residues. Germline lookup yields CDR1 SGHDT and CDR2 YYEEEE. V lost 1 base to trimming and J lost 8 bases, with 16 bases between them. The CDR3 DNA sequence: TGTGCCAGCAGCTTGTACCTCGGAGGGGCCGATGAGCAGTTCTTC. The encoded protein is CASSLYLGGADEQFF.

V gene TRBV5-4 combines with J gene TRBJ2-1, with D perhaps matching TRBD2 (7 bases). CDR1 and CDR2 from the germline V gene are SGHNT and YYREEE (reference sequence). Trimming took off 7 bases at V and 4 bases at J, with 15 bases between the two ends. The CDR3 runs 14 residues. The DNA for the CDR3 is TGTGCCAGCTGGGAGGGGGGCCGATACAATGAGCAGTTCTTC. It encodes CASWEGGRYNEQFF.

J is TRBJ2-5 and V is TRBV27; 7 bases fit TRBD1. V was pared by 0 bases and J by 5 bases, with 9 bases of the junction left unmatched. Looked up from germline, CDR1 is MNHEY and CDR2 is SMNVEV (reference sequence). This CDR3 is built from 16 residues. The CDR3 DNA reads TGTGCCAGCAGTTTATCGACAGGGCTGGTTCGGGAGACCCAGTACTTC. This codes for CASSLSTGLVRETQYF.

This CDR3 is CASSRLATGTGGMNTEAFF. Here the CDR3 DNA reads TGCGCCAGCAGCCGCCTCGCGACCGGGACAGGGGGCATGAACACTGAAGCTTTCTTT. The V and J genes are TRBV4-3 and TRBJ1-1; 12 bases are a match to TRBD1. Unmatched junction bases numbered 12, after V lost 4 bases and J lost 0 bases. The CDR3 is 19 residues long. The germline gives CDR1 LGHNA, CDR2 YSLEER.

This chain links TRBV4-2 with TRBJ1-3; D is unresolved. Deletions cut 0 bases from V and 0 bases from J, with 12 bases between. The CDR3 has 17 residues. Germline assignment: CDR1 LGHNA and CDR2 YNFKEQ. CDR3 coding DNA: TGTGCCAGCAGCCAAGAAAGCGGTTGGAGCTCTGGAAACACCATATATTTT. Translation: CASSQESGWSSGNTIYF.

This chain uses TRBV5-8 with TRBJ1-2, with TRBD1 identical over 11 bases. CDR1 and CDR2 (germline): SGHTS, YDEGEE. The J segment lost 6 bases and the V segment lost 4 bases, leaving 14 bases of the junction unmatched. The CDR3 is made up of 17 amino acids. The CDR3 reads CASSHRRGTGGFHGYTF. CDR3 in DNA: TGTGCCAGCAGCCACAGGAGAGGGACAGGGGGTTTCCATGGCTACACCTTC.

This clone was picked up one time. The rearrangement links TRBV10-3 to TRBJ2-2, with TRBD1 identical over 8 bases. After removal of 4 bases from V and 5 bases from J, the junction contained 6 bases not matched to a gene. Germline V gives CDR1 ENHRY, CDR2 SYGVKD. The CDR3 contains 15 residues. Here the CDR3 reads CAISGETGVTGELFF. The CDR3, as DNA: TGTGCCATCAGTGGGGAGACAGGGGTAACCGGGGAGCTGTTTTTT.

As DNA, the CDR3 is TGTGCCTGGGCGGGTTTCTCCTACGAGCAGTACTTC. This sequence encodes CAWAGFSYEQYF. The V call is TRBV30, the J call TRBJ2-7; D might be TRBD2 (5 bases). Per germline, CDR1 GTSNPN and CDR2 SVGIG (reference sequence). V was clipped by 5 bases and J by 0 bases, with 8 bases between them. The CDR3 is made up of 12 amino acids.

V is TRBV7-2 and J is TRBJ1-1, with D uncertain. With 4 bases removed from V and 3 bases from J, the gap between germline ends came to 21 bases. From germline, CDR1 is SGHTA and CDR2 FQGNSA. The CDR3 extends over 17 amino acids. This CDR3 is CASSSQIPPRRDTEAFF. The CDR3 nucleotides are TGTGCCAGCAGCTCCCAAATACCCCCCCGTCGGGACACTGAAGCTTTCTTT.

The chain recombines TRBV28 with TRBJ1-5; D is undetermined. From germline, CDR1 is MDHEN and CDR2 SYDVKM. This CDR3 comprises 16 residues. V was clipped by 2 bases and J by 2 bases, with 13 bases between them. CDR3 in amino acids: CASSLGRASGNQPQHF. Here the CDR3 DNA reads TGTGCCAGCAGTTTAGGGAGGGCGTCGGGCAATCAGCCCCAGCATTTT. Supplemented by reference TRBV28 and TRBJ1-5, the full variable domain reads DVKVTQSSRYLVKRTGEKVFLECVQDMDHENMFWYRQDPGLGLRLIYFSYDVKMKEKGDIPEGYSVSREKKERFSLILESASTNQTSMYLCASSLGRASGNQPQHFGDGTRLSIL.

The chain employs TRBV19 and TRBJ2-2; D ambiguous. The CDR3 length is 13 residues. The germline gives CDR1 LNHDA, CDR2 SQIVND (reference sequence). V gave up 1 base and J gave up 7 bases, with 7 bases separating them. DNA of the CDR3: TGTGCCAGTAGTATAGCTGGCAGCGGGGAGCTGTTTTTT. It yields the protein CASSIAGSGELFF. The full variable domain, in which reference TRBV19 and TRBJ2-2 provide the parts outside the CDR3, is DGGITQSPKYLFRKEGQNVTLSCEQNLNHDAMYWYRQDPGQGLRLIYYSQIVNDFQKGDIAEGYSVSREKKESFPLTVTSAQKNPTAFYLCASSIAGSGELFFGEGSRLTVL.

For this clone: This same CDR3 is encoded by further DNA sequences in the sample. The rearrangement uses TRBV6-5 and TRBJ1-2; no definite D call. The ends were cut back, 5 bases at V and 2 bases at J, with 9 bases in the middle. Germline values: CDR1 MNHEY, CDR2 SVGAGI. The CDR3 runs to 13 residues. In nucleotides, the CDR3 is TGTGCCAGCAGTCCTGGACCCAACTATGGCTACACCTTC. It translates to CASSPGPNYGYTF.

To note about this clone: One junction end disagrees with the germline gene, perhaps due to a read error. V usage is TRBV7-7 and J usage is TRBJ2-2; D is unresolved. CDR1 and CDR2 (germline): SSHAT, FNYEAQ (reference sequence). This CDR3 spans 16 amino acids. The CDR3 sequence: CASSRSPPGNTGELFF. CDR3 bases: TGTGCTAGCAGCCGTTCCCCTCCCGGGAACACCGGGGAGCTGTTTTTT.

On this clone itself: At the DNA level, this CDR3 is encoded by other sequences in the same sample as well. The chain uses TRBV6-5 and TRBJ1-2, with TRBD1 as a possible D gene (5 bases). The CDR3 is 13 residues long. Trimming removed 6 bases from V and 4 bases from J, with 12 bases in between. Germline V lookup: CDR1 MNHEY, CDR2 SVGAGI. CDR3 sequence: CASSRTGGYGYTF. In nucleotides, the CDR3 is TGTGCCAGCAGCAGGACCGGGGGCTATGGCTACACCTTC.

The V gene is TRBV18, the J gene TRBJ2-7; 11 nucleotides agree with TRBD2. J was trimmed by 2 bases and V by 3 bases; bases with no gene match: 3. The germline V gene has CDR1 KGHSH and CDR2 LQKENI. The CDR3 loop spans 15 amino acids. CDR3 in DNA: TGTGCCAGCTCACCTAGCGGGGGGGGAACCTACGAGCAGTACTTC. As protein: CASSPSGGGTYEQYF.

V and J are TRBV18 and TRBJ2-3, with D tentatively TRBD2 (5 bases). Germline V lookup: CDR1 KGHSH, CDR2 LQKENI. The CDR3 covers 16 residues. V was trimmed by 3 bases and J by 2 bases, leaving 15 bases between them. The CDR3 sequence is CASSPSDLPPTDTQYF. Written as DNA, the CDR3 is TGTGCCAGCTCACCGTCGGACTTACCCCCCACAGATACGCAGTATTTT.

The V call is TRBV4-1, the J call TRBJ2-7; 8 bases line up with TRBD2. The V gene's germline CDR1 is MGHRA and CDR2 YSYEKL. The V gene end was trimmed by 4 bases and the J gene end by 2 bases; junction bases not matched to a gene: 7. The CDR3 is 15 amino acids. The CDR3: CASSLSAGVPYEQYF. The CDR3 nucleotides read TGCGCCAGCAGCCTGTCAGCGGGAGTCCCCTACGAGCAGTACTTC.

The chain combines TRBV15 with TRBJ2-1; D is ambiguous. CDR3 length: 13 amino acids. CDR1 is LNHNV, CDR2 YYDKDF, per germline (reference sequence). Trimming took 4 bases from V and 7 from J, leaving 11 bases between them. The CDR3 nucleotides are TGTGCCACCAGCAACACTATTTATAATGAGCAGTTCTTC. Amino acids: CATSNTIYNEQFF.

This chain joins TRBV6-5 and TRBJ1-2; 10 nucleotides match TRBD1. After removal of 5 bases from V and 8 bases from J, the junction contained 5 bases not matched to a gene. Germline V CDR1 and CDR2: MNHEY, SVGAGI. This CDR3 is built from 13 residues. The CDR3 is CASSKPGQGGYTF. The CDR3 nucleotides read TGTGCCAGCAGTAAACCGGGACAGGGGGGCTACACCTTC.

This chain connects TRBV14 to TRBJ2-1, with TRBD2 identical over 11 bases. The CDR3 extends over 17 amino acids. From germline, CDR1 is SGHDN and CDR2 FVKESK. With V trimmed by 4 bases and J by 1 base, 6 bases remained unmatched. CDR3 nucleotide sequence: TGTGCCAGCAGCCGGGGACTAGCGGTCATTTCCTACAATGAGCAGTTCTTC. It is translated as CASSRGLAVISYNEQFF.

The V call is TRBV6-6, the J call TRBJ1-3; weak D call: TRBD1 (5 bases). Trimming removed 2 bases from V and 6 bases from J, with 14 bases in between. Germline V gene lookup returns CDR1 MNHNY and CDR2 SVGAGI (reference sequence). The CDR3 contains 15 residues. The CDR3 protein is CASSYPLDMANTIYF. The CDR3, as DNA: TGTGCCAGCAGTTACCCCTTGGACATGGCAAACACCATATATTTT.

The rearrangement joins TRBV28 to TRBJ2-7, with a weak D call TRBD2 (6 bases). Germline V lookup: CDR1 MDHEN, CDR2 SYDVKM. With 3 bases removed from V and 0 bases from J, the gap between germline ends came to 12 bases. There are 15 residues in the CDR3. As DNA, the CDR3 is TGTGCCAGCAGTTTGTTCGGACTACCCTCCTACGAGCAGTACTTC. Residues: CASSLFGLPSYEQYF.

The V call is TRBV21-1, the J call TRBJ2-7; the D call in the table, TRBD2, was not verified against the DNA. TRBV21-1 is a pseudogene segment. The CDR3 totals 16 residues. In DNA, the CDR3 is TGTGCCAGCAGCCATGGGACTAGCGGGAGGAGCTACGAGCAGTACTTC. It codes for CASSHGTSGRSYEQYF.

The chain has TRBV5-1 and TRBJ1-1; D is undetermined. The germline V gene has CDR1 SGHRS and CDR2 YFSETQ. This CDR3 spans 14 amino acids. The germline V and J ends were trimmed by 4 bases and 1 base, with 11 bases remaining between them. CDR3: CASSRTRGNTEAFF. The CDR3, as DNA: TGCGCCAGCAGCCGGACTCGGGGGAACACTGAAGCTTTCTTT.

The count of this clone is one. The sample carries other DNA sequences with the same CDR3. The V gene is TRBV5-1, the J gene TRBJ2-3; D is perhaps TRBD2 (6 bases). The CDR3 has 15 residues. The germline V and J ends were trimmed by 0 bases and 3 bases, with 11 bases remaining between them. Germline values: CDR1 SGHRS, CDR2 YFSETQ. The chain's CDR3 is CASSLAVGGTDTQYF. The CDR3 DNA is TGCGCCAGCAGCTTGGCGGTCGGGGGAACAGATACGCAGTATTTT.